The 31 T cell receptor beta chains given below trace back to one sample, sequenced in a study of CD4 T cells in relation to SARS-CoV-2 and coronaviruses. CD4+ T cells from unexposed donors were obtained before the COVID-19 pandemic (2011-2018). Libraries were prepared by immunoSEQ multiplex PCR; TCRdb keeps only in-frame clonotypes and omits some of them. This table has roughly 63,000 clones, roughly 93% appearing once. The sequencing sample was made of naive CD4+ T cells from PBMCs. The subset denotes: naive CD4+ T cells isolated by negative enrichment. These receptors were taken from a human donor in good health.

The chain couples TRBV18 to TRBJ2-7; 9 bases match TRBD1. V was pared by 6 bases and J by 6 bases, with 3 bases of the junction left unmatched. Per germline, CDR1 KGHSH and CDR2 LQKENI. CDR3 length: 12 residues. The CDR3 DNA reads TGTGCCAGCTCGGACAGGGGTGGCGAGCAGTACTTC. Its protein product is CASSDRGGEQYF.

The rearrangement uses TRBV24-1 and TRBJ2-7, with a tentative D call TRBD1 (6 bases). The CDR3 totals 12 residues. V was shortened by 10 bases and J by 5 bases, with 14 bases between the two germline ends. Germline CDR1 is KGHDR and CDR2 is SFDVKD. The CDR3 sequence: CATRGSGNEQYF. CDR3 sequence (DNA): TGTGCCACGAGGGGGTCGGGAAACGAGCAGTACTTC.

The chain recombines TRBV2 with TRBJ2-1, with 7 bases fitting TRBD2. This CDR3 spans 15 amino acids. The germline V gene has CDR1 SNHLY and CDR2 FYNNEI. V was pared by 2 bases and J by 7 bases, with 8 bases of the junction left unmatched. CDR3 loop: CASSEMRRRENEQFF. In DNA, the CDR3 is TGTGCCAGCAGTGAAATGAGGCGGCGGGAGAATGAGCAGTTCTTC.

The CDR3 protein is CASSQGTGNTIYF. The CDR3 coding sequence is TGTGCCAGCAGCCAAGGAACTGGAAACACCATATATTTT. The chain recombines TRBV3-1 (or the pseudogene TRBV3-2) with TRBJ1-3; D call uncertain. The CDR3 is 13 amino acids. Germline CDR1 and CDR2: LGHDT and YNNKEL (reference sequence). Trimming removed 1 base from V and 2 bases from J, with 3 bases in between.

CDR3 bases: TGCGCCAGCAGACTTGCCGGAGGTAGCACAGATACGCAGTATTTT. Translated: CASRLAGGSTDTQYF. The chain has TRBV5-1 and TRBJ2-3; D perhaps matches TRBD2 (5 bases). The CDR3 length is 15 residues. The V and J ends lost 5 bases and 0 bases respectively, with 13 bases between them. CDR1 is SGHRS, CDR2 YFSETQ, per germline.

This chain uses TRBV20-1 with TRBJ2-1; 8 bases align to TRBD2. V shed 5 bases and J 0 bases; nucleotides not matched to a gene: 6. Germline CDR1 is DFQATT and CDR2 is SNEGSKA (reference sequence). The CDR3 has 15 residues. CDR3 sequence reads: CSARERGSSYNEQFF. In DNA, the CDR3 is TGCAGTGCTCGTGAGCGGGGGAGCTCCTACAATGAGCAGTTCTTC.

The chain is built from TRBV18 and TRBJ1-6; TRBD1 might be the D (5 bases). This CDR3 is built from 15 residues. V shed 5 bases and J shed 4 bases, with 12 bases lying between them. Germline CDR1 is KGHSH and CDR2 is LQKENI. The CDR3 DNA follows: TGTGCCAGCTCAGGGACCGAAAATTATAATTCACCCCTCCACTTT. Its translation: CASSGTENYNSPLHF.

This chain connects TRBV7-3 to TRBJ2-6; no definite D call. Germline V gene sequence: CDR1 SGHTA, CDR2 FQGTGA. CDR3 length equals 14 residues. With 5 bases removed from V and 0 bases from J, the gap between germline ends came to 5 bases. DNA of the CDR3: TGTGCCAGCAGCATGGACTCTGGGGCCAACGTCCTGACTTTC. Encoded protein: CASSMDSGANVLTF. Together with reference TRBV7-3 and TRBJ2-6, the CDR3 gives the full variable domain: GAGVSQTPSNKVTEKGKYVELRCDPISGHTALYWYRQSLGQGPEFLIYFQGTGAADDSGLPNDRFFAVRPEGSVSTLKIQRTERGDSAVYLCASSMDSGANVLTFGAGSRLTVL.

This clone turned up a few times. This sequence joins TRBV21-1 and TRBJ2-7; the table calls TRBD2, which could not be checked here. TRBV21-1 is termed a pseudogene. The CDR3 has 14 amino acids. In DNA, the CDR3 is TGTGCCAGCAGCAAAGGGGAGGGGAATATAGAGCAGTACTTC. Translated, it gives CASSKGEGNIEQYF.

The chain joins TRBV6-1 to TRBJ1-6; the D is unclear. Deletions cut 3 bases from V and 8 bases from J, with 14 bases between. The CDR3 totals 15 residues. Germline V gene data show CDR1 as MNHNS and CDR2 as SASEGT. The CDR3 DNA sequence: TGTGCCAGCAGTGATATAGGGAGATTCGATTCACCCCTCCACTTT. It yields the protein CASSDIGRFDSPLHF.

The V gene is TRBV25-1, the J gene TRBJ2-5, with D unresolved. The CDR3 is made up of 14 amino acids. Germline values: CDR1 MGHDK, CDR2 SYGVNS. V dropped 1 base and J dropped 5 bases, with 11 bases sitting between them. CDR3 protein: CASSELRTGETQYF. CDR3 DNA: TGTGCCAGCAGTGAATTACGGACCGGGGAGACCCAGTACTTC.

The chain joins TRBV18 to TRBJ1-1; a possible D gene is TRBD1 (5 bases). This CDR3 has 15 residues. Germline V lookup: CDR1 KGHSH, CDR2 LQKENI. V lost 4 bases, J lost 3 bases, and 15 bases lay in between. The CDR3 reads CASSQGTGGYTEAFF. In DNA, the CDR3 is TGTGCCAGCTCACAGGGGACCGGGGGGTACACTGAAGCTTTCTTT.

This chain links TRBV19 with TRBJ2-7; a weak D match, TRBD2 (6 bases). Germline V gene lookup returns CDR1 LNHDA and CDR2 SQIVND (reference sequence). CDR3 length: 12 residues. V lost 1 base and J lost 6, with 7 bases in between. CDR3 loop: CASSIGGGEQYF. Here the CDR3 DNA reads TGTGCCAGTAGTATAGGGGGAGGCGAGCAGTACTTC.

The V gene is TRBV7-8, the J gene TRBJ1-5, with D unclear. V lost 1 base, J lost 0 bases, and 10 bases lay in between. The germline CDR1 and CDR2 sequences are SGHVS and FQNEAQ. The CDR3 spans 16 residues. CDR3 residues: CASSLVDSRSNQPQHF. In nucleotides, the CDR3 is TGTGCCAGCAGCTTAGTCGACTCCCGTAGCAATCAGCCCCAGCATTTT.

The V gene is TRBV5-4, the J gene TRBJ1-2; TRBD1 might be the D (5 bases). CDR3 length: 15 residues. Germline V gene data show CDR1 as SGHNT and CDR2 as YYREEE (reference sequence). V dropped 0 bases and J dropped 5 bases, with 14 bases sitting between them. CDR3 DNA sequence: TGTGCCAGCAGCTTGGGAGGGGAGAGGGTGTATGGCTACACCTTC. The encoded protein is CASSLGGERVYGYTF. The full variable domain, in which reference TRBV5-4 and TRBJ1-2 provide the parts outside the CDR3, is ETGVTQSPTHLIKTRGQQVTLRCSSQSGHNTVSWYQQALGQGPQFIFQYYREEENGRGNFPPRFSGLQFPNYSSELNVNALELDDSALYLCASSLGGERVYGYTFGSGTRLTVV.

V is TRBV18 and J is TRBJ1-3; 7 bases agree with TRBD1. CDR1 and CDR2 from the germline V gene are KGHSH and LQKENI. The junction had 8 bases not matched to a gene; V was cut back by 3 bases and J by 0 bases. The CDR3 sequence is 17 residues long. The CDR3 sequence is CASSPPGTEVSGNTIYF. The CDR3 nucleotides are TGTGCCAGCTCACCTCCCGGGACAGAGGTCTCTGGAAACACCATATATTTT.

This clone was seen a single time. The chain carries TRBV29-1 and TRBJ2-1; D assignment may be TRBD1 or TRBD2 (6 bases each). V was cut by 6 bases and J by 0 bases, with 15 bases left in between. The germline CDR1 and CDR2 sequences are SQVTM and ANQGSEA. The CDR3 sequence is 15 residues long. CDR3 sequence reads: CSVQGRRDSYNEQFF. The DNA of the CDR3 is TGCAGCGTCCAGGGGAGGCGGGACTCCTACAATGAGCAGTTCTTC.

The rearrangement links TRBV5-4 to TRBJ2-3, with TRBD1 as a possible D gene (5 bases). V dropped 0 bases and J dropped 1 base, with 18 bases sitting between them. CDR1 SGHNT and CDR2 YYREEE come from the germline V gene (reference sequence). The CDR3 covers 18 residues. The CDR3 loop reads CASSLGGRPRGGTDTQYF. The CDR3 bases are TGTGCCAGCAGCTTGGGGGGCCGGCCAAGGGGCGGCACAGATACGCAGTATTTT.

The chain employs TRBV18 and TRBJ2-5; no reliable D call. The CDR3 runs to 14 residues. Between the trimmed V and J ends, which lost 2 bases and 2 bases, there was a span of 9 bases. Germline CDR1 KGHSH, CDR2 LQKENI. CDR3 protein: CASSPAVQQETQYF. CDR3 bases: TGTGCCAGCTCACCAGCGGTGCAGCAAGAGACCCAGTACTTC.

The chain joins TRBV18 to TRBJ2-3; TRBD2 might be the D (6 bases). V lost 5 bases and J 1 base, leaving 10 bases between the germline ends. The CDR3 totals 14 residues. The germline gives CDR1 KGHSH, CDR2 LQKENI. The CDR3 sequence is CASSAGPRTDTQYF. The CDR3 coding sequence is TGTGCCAGCTCAGCGGGACCCCGCACAGATACGCAGTATTTT. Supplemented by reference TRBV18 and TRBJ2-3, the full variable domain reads NAGVMQNPRHLVRRRGQEARLRCSPMKGHSHVYWYRQLPEEGLKFMVYLQKENIIDESGMPKERFSAEFPKEGPSILRIQQVVRGDSAAYFCASSAGPRTDTQYFGPGTRLTVL.

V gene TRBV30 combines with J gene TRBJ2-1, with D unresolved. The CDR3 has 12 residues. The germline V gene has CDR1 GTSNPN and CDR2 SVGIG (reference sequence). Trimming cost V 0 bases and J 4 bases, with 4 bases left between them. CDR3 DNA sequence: TGTGCCTGGAGTGTACAGTACAATGAGCAGTTCTTC. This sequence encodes CAWSVQYNEQFF.

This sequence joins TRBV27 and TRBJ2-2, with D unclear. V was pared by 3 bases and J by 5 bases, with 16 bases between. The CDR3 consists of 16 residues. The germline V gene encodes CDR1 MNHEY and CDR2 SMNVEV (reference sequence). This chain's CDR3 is CASSFLRRRETGELFF. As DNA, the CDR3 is TGTGCCAGCAGTTTTTTACGTCGTAGGGAAACCGGGGAGCTGTTTTTT.

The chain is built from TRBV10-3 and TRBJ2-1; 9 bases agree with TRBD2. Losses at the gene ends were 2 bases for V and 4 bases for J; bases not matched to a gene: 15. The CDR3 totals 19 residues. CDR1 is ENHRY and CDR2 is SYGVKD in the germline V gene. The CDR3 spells CAISEPSLAGVSKYNEQFF. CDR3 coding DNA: TGTGCCATCAGTGAGCCGTCCTTAGCGGGAGTAAGTAAGTACAATGAGCAGTTCTTC.

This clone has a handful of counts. The CDR3 reads CASSHKTGELFF. The CDR3 DNA is TGTGCCAGCAGCCATAAAACCGGGGAGCTGTTTTTT. The gene calls are TRBV11-3 and TRBJ2-2; D is undetermined. The germline gives CDR1 SGHNT, CDR2 YENEEA. Between the trimmed V and J ends, which lost 5 bases and 5 bases, there was a span of 6 bases. The CDR3 covers 12 residues.

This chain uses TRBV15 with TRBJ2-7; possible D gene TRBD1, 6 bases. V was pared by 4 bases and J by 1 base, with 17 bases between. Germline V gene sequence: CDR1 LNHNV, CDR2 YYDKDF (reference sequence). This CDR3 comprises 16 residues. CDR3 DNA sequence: TGTGCCACCAGCACAAGAACGGGGACAATTTCCTACGAGCAGTACTTC. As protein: CATSTRTGTISYEQYF.

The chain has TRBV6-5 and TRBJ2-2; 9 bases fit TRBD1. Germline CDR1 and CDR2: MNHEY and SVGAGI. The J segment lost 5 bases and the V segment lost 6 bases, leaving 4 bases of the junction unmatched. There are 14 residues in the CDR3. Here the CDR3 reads CASRRDRDTGELFF. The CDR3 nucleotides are TGTGCCAGCAGACGGGACAGGGATACCGGGGAGCTGTTTTTT.

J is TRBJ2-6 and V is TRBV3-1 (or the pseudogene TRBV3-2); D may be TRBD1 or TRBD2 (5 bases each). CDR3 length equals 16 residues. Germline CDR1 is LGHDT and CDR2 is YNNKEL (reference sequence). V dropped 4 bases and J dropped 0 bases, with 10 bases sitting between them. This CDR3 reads CASSLTRGSGANVLTF. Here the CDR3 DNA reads TGTGCCAGCAGCCTGACGAGGGGCTCTGGGGCCAACGTCCTGACTTTC.

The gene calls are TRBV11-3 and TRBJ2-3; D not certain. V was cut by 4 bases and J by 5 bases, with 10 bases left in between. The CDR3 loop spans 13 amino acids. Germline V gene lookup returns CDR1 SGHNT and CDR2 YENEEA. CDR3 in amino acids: CASSSILEDTQYF. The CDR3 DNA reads TGTGCCAGCAGCTCTATCCTCGAAGATACGCAGTATTTT.

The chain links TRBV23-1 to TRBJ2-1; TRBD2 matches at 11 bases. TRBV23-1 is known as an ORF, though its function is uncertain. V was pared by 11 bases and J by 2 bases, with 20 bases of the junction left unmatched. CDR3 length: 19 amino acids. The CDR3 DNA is TGCGCCGTGATGAAACAGGAATTCCTAGCGGGAGGCGCCTACAATGAGCAGTTCTTC. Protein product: CAVMKQEFLAGGAYNEQFF.

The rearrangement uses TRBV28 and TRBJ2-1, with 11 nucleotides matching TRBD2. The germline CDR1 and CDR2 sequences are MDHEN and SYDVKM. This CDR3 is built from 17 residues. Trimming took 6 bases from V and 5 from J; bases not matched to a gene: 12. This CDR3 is CASSTRRLAGTDNEQFF. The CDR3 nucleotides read TGTGCCAGCAGCACCCGACGACTAGCGGGAACGGACAATGAGCAGTTCTTC. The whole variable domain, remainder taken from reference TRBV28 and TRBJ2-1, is DVKVTQSSRYLVKRTGEKVFLECVQDMDHENMFWYRQDPGLGLRLIYFSYDVKMKEKGDIPEGYSVSREKKERFSLILESASTNQTSMYLCASSTRRLAGTDNEQFFGPGTRLTVL.

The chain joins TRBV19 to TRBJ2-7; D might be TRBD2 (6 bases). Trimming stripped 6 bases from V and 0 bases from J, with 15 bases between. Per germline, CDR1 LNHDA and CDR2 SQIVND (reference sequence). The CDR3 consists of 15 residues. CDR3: CASSLAGSSSYEQYF. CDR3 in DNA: TGTGCCAGTAGCCTGGCGGGGTCGAGCTCCTACGAGCAGTACTTC. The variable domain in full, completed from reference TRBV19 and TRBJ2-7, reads DGGITQSPKYLFRKEGQNVTLSCEQNLNHDAMYWYRQDPGQGLRLIYYSQIVNDFQKGDIAEGYSVSREKKESFPLTVTSAQKNPTAFYLCASSLAGSSSYEQYFGPGTRLTVT.